The clone carrying this T cell receptor beta chain was found a few times. Its antigen is currently unknown. The sample belongs to a study of CD8+CD57+ T cells in acquired aplastic anemia. Study-wide background: Sorted CD4+ plus CD8+ cells gave DNA averaging 3.2 ug.

The CDR3 spans 13 residues. The V end lost 6 bases, the J end lost 7 bases, and 13 bases lay between the germline ends. Germline-derived CDR1 and CDR2 are MNHEY and SMNVEV (reference sequence). Study-level points and caveats: Patients did not significantly differ from controls in CD8+ Simpson's diversity.

TCR beta VDJ and CDR3 profiles were obtained from a genomic DNA template. TCRdb itself ran the reads through MiXCR, one entry per CDR3 protein. The sample comprises some 290,000 distinct CDR3 sequences, approximately 56% of which are singletons, and 8% rests with the top ten. The sequenced material came from sorted CD4+, CD8+, or CD8+CD57+ T cells (not recorded which) from PBMCs. This chain uses TRBV27 with TRBJ1-5; D is undetermined. The origin of this receptor is a human donor with severe aplastic anemia or a healthy control (not recorded which). CDR3 DNA: TGTGCCAGCAGCCTCGACGGGGAACAGCCCCAGCATTTT. The encoded protein is CASSLDGEQPQHF.